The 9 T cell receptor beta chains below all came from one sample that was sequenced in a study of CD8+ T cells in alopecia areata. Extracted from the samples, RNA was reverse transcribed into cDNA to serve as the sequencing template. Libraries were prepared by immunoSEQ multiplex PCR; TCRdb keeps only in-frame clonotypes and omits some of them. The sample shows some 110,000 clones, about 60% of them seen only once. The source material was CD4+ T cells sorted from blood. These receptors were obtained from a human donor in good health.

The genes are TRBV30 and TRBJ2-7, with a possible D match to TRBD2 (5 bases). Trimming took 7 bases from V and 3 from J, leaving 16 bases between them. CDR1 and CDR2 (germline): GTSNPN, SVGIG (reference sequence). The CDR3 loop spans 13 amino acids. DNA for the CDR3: TGTGCCTCTCGGACTGTCCTGGGCTACGAGCAGTACTTC. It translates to CASRTVLGYEQYF.

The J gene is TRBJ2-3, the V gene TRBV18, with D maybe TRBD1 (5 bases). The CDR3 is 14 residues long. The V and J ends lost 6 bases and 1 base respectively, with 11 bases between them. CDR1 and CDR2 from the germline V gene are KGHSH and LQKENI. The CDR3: CASSMGQGTDTQYF. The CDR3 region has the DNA TGTGCCAGCTCCATGGGGCAGGGCACAGATACGCAGTATTTT.

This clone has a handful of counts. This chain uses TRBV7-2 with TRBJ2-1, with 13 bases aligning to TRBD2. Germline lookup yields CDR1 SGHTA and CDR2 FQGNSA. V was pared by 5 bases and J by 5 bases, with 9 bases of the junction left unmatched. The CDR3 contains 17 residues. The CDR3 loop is CASSTRKGLAGNNEQFF. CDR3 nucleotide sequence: TGTGCCAGCAGCACCCGGAAGGGACTAGCGGGGAACAATGAGCAGTTCTTC. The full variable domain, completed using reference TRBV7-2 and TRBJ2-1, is GAGVSQSPSNKVTEKGKDVELRCDPISGHTALYWYRQSLGQGLEFLIYFQGNSAPDKSGLPSDRFSAERTGGSVSTLTIQRTQQEDSAVYLCASSTRKGLAGNNEQFFGPGTRLTVL.

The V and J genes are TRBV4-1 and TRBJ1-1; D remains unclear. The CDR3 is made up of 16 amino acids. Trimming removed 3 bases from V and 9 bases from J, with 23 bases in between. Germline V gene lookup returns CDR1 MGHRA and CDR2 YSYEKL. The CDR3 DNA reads TGCGCCAGCAGCCACCCGTTAGTCAGCTTCGAATGGAAAGCTTTCTTT. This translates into CASSHPLVSFEWKAFF.

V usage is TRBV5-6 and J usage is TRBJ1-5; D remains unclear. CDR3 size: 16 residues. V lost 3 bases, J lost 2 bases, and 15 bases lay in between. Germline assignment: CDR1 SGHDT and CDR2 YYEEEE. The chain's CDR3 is CASSSGPQRGNQPQHF. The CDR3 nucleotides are TGTGCCAGCAGCTCTGGGCCACAGCGGGGCAATCAGCCCCAGCATTTT. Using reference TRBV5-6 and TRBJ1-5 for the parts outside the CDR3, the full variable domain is DAGVTQSPTHLIKTRGQQVTLRCSPKSGHDTVSWYQQALGQGPQFIFQYYEEEERQRGNFPDRFSGHQFPNYSSELNVNALLLGDSALYLCASSSGPQRGNQPQHFGDGTRLSIL.

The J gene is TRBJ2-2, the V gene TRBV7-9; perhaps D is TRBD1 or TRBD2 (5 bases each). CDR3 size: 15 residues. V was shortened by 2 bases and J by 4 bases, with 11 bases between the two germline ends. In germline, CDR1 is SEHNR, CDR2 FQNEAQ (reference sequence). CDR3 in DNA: TGTGCCAGCAGCTTATGGGGGTCTTCCACCGGGGAGCTGTTTTTT. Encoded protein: CASSLWGSSTGELFF.

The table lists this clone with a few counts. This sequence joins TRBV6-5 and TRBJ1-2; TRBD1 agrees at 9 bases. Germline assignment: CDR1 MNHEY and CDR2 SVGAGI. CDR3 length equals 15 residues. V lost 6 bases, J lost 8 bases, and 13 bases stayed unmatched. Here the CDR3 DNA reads TGTGCCAGCAGCTCGCCAGACAGGGGGGCTAGGGGCTACACCTTC. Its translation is CASSSPDRGARGYTF.

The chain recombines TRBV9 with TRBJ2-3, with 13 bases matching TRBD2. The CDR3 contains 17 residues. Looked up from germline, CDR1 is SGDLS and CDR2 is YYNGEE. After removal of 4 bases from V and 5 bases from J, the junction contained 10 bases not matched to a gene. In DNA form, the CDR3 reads TGTGCCAGCAGCCGAGGACTAGCGGGGGCCCGAGTAGATACGCAGTATTTT. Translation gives CASSRGLAGARVDTQYF.

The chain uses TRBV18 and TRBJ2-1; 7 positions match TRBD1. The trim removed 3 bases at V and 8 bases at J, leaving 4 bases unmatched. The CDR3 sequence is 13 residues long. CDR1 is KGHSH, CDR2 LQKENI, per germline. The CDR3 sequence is CASSPSQGDEQFF. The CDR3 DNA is TGTGCCAGCTCACCCAGCCAGGGGGATGAGCAGTTCTTC.